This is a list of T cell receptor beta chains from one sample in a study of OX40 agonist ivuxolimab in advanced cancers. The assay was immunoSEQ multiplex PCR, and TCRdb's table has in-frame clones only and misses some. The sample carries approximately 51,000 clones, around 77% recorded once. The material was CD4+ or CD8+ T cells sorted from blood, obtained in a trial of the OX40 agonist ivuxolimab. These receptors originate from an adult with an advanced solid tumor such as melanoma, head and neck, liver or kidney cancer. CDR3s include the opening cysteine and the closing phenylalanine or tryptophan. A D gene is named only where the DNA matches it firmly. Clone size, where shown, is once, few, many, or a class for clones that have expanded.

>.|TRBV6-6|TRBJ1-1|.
TGTGCCAGCAGCCTTCAGCGGGGAGCTTTCTTT
CASSLQRGAFF
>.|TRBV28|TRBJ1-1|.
TGTGCCAGTTTAGGGGGTCCCAGAGAAGCTTTCTTT
CASLGGPREAFF
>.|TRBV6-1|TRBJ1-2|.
TGTGCCAGCAGTGAAGCGGTTTTTTACAGCCTTCGCTATGGCTACACCTTC
CASSEAVFYSLRYGYTF
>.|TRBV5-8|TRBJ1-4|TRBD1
TGTGCCAGCAGCGCCGGACAGGGCGCTGAAAAACTGTTTTTT
CASSAGQGAEKLFF
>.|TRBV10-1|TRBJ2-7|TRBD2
TGCGCCAGCAGTAGGGACTACGTCTCCGAGCAGTACTTC
CASSRDYVSEQYF
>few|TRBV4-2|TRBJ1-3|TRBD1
TGTGCCAGCAGCCAAGAATTCCGGGGACAGGGGGTGATAGGTAGCGGAAACACCATATATTTT
CASSQEFRGQGVIGSGNTIYF
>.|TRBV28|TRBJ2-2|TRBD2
TGTGCCAGCAACACCCCGAAGAGGACTAGCGGGAGACCCGGGGAGCTGTTTTTT
CASNTPKRTSGRPGELFF
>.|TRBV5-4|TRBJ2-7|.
TGTGCCAGCAGCTTGGGAAGCGGTACCTACGAGCAGTACTTC
CASSLGSGTYEQYF
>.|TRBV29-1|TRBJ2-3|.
TGCAGCGTCCCCTCGGCAGATACGCAGTATTTT
CSVPSADTQYF
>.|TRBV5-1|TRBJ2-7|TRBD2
TGCGCCAGCAGCTTTCTTAGCGGGGGCACCGGAGAGCAGTACTTC
CASSFLSGGTGEQYF
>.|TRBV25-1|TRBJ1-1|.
TGTGCCAGCAGACTCGGGGCTGAAGCTTTCTTT
CASRLGAEAFF
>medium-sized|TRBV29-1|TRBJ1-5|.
TGCAGCGTTGTTCCGGGGCCAGGGAGCAATCAGCCCCAGCATTTT
CSVVPGPGSNQPQHF
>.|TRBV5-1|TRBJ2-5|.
TGCGCCAGCAGCTTATCGGGGGAGACCCAGTACTTC
CASSLSGETQYF
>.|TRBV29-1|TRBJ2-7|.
TGCAGCGTTCGAAGGGGGGGGGCCGGCGAGCAGTACTTC
CSVRRGGAGEQYF
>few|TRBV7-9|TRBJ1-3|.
TGTGCCAGCAGCCCTCTGGCCGGAAACACCATATATTTT
CASSPLAGNTIYF
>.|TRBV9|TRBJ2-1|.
TGTGCCAGCGCCCGGGACTGGAATAATGAGCAGTTCTTC
CASARDWNNEQFF
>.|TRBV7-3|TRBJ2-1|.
TGTGCCAGCAGCTTGTCCAGAAACAATGAGCAGTTCTTC
CASSLSRNNEQFF
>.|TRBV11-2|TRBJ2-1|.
TGTGCCAGCAGCTTAGCGGGTAATGAGCAGTTCTTC
CASSLAGNEQFF